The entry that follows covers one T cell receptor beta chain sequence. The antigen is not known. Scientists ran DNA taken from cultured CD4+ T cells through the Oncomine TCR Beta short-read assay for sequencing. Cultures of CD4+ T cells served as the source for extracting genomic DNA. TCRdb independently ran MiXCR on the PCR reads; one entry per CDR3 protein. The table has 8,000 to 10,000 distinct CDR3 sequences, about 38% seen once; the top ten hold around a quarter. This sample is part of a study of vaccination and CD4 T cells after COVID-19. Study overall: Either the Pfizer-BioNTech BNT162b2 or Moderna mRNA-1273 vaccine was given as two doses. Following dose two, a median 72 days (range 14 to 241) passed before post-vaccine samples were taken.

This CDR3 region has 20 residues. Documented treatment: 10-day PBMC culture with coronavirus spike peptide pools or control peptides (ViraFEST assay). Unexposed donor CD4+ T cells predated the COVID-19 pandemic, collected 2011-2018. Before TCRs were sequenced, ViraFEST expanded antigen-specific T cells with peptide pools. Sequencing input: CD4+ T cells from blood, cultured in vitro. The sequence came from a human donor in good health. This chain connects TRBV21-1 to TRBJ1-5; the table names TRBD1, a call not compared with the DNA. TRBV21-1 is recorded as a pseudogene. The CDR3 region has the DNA TGTGCCAGCAGCAAAGATCCAGACAGGGGGCTCTTCGGGAGCAATCAGCCCCAGCATTTT. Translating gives CASSKDPDRGLFGSNQPQHF.